The next 16 T cell receptor beta chains were all read from a single sample in a study of blood T cell repertoires in COVID-19 (dated by TCRdb to the early 2020s). The library was made by the immunoSEQ multiplex PCR assay. In TCRdb, the immuneACCESS table is reduced to in-frame sequences with V and J assigned. These tables do not hold every clone; where another copy was compared, an unresolved V gene accounts for under half, and the others remain unexplained. This sample is represented by around 100,000 clones; around 89% of them were singletons. The ten largest clones take up 3.5% of the sample. The specimen was peripheral blood. These receptor sequences come from a woman in her fifties or sixties with acute or convalescent COVID-19.

The V call is TRBV7-8, the J call TRBJ1-3; D ambiguous. Trimming pared 2 bases from V and 5 bases from J, leaving 4 bases between. CDR1 SGHVS and CDR2 FQNEAQ come from the germline V gene. This CDR3 has 12 residues. The CDR3 reads CASSLFRNTIYF. The CDR3 DNA sequence: TGTGCCAGCAGCTTATTCAGAAACACCATATATTTT.

The gene calls are TRBV7-9 and TRBJ2-1; 11 nucleotides line up with TRBD2. The CDR3 totals 16 residues. The germline V gene encodes CDR1 SEHNR and CDR2 FQNEAQ (reference sequence). Germline trimming cut 3 bases from V and 5 bases from J; bases unmatched to any gene: 6. The CDR3 sequence: CASSFPGLAANNEQFF. The CDR3 DNA reads as TGTGCCAGCAGCTTCCCGGGACTAGCGGCAAACAATGAGCAGTTCTTC.

This chain links TRBV15 with TRBJ2-3; no definite D call. CDR3 size: 15 residues. The V and J ends lost 1 base and 4 bases respectively, with 12 bases between them. Germline V lookup: CDR1 LNHNV, CDR2 YYDKDF (reference sequence). The CDR3 loop is CATSRGLTNSDTQYF. CDR3 in DNA: TGTGCCACCAGCAGAGGACTCACCAACTCAGATACGCAGTATTTT.

V and J are TRBV6-1 and TRBJ2-7; TRBD1 agrees at 9 bases. The germline V gene has CDR1 MNHNS and CDR2 SASEGT. This CDR3 is 15 amino acids long. The V and J ends lost 3 bases and 1 base, in that order; junction bases with no gene match: 4. In DNA form, the CDR3 reads TGTGCCAGCAGTGAGCCGGGACAGGGATCCTACGAGCAGTACTTC. As protein: CASSEPGQGSYEQYF.

The J gene is TRBJ1-6, the V gene TRBV28; TRBD1 agrees at 8 bases. The CDR3 extends over 17 amino acids. The J segment lost 13 bases and the V segment lost 2 bases, leaving 16 bases of the junction unmatched. Germline V gene sequence: CDR1 MDHEN, CDR2 SYDVKM. The CDR3 sequence is CASSLGPIQGALSPLHF. DNA for the CDR3: TGTGCCAGCAGTTTAGGGCCGATTCAGGGGGCTTTAAGTCCCCTCCACTTT. Looking up the rest from reference TRBV28 and TRBJ1-6 gives the full variable domain: DVKVTQSSRYLVKRTGEKVFLECVQDMDHENMFWYRQDPGLGLRLIYFSYDVKMKEKGDIPEGYSVSREKKERFSLILESASTNQTSMYLCASSLGPIQGALSPLHFGNGTRLTVT.

This clone was detected once. This chain uses TRBV28 with TRBJ2-3; TRBD1 matches 8 bases. V lost 7 bases to trimming and J lost 5 bases; unmatched junction nucleotides: 5. From germline, CDR1 is MDHEN and CDR2 SYDVKM. The CDR3 runs 13 residues. The CDR3 spells CASNSGGLDTQYF. As DNA, the CDR3 is TGTGCCAGCAACTCAGGGGGCCTAGATACGCAGTATTTT.

The chain is built from TRBV19 and TRBJ2-1; D might be TRBD2 (7 bases). The germline gives CDR1 LNHDA, CDR2 SQIVND (reference sequence). Trimming cost V 5 bases and J 9 bases, with 26 bases left between them. This CDR3 contains 17 residues. In nucleotides, the CDR3 is TGTGCCAGTAGTGGTCTGATTAGAGGGGGAGGGCCGGGTGAGCAGTTCTTC. This gives the protein CASSGLIRGGGPGEQFF.

This clone came up a few times. V gene TRBV15 combines with J gene TRBJ1-4; D possibly corresponds to TRBD1 (6 bases). CDR1 is LNHNV and CDR2 is YYDKDF in the germline V gene (reference sequence). The CDR3 is made up of 13 amino acids. V was clipped by 5 bases and J by 7 bases, with 11 bases between them. The CDR3 DNA follows: TGTGCCACCAGCCTCCTCAGGGGTGAAAAACTGTTTTTT. Translated, it gives CATSLLRGEKLFF.

The gene calls are TRBV6-1 and TRBJ1-5; tentative D call: TRBD1 (5 bases). The V end lost 7 bases, the J end lost 3 bases, and 16 bases lay between the germline ends. The CDR3 contains 15 residues. Germline V gene lookup returns CDR1 MNHNS and CDR2 SASEGT. CDR3 amino acids: CASTLSGGTNQPQHF. DNA for the CDR3: TGTGCCAGCACCCTTTCCGGGGGGACCAATCAGCCCCAGCATTTT.

V and J are TRBV28 and TRBJ1-2; D unclear. CDR1 and CDR2 from the germline V gene are MDHEN and SYDVKM. The length of the CDR3 is 19 residues. Trimming shortened V by 5 bases and J by 2 bases, and 27 bases separated the two germline ends. The CDR3, as DNA: TGTGCCAGCAGTCCCTCCGGACCAGGAACACTAGAGACCAACTATGGCTACACCTTC. Its protein product is CASSPSGPGTLETNYGYTF.

The rearrangement links TRBV29-1 to TRBJ2-1; tentative D call: TRBD1 (6 bases). CDR3 size: 12 residues. V shed 5 bases and J shed 6 bases, with 11 bases lying between them. The germline CDR1 and CDR2 sequences are SQVTM and ANQGSEA. The CDR3 loop reads CSVLQGANEQFF. As DNA, the CDR3 is TGCAGCGTTTTACAGGGTGCCAATGAGCAGTTCTTC.

J is TRBJ1-2 and V is TRBV24-1; TRBD1 agrees at 9 bases. The CDR3 contains 15 residues. CDR1 is KGHDR, CDR2 SFDVKD, per germline. Germline trimming cut 9 bases from V and 7 bases from J; bases unmatched to any gene: 14. CDR3 sequence: CATSTPGTGSGGYTF. The DNA of the CDR3 is TGTGCCACCTCAACTCCCGGGACAGGGTCGGGTGGCTACACCTTC.

The chain combines TRBV28 with TRBJ2-2; TRBD1 matches at 7 bases. V was pared by 6 bases and J by 1 base, with 5 bases of the junction left unmatched. The CDR3 loop spans 15 amino acids. The germline V gene encodes CDR1 MDHEN and CDR2 SYDVKM. The CDR3 DNA reads as TGTGCCAGCAGGGGGGCAGGGGGGAACACCGGGGAGCTGTTTTTT. It is translated as CASRGAGGNTGELFF.

This sequence joins TRBV27 and TRBJ2-1, with 7 bases identical to TRBD1. V trimming: 5 bases; J trimming: 2 bases; junction bases outside the gene matches: 3. Germline-derived CDR1 and CDR2 are MNHEY and SMNVEV (reference sequence). The CDR3 runs 14 residues. CDR3: CASSRQGPYNEQFF. For the CDR3, the DNA is TGTGCCAGCAGTCGACAGGGTCCCTACAATGAGCAGTTCTTC.

The chain combines TRBV7-2 with TRBJ1-5; tentative D call: TRBD1 (5 bases). The germline CDR1 and CDR2 sequences are SGHTA and FQGNSA. Trimming took off 3 bases at V and 5 bases at J, with 8 bases between the two ends. This CDR3 region has 13 residues. DNA for the CDR3: TGTGCCAGCAGCTTCGGCAGGGATCAGCCCCAGCATTTT. This sequence encodes CASSFGRDQPQHF. Looking up the rest from reference TRBV7-2 and TRBJ1-5 gives the full variable domain: GAGVSQSPSNKVTEKGKDVELRCDPISGHTALYWYRQSLGQGLEFLIYFQGNSAPDKSGLPSDRFSAERTGGSVSTLTIQRTQQEDSAVYLCASSFGRDQPQHFGDGTRLSIL.

The CDR3 sequence is CASSHGQLRGSPLHF. CDR3 sequence (DNA): TGTGCCAGCAGTCATGGACAGTTACGGGGTTCACCCCTCCACTTT. The V and J genes are TRBV25-1 and TRBJ1-6; D may be TRBD1 (6 bases). CDR3 size: 15 residues. Trimming removed 5 bases at V and 9 bases at J, with 17 bases between. Germline CDR1 reads MGHDK; CDR2 reads SYGVNS.